The source of this TCR beta chain is a study of post-analysis software for immune sequencing data. Study outcomes and limitations: Included in a set of 5 or 6 TRBV segments more frequent in patients than controls were TRBV5-6, TRBV5-1 and TRBV20-1. Samples from one preparation batch, clustered by F measure, grouped strongly together.

The CDR3 is 12 amino acids. The V and J ends lost 8 bases and 9 bases respectively, with 14 bases between them. Germline V lookup: CDR1 PRHDT, CDR2 FYEKMQ (reference sequence). Carried by the TCR beta cDNA libraries were unique molecular identifiers. Between roughly 1 and 10 million T cells gave rise to some 450,000 cDNA molecules. Using its own MiXCR run on the PCR reads, TCRdb lists one record per CDR3 protein. The sample has almost 700,000 distinct CDR3 sequences, about 60% seen once. Points on this clonotype: Its antigen is not identified.

Input material: blood. The chain employs TRBV13 and TRBJ2-1; TRBD1 might be the D (7 bases). The source is a girl aged 2-9 years with multiple sclerosis. CDR3 amino acids: CASGLQGSEQFF. The DNA for the CDR3 is TGTGCCAGCGGACTACAGGGGAGTGAGCAGTTCTTC.